The source of this T cell receptor (beta chain) is a study of radiotherapy plus CTLA-4 blockade in lung cancer. Overall study: Disease control was present in roughly a third of patients, and objective responses in 18%.

Clones were read by immunoSEQ multiplex PCR, and TCRdb kept only the in-frame ones, dropping some. Of approximately 50,000 clones in the sample, 75% to 90% were seen once. Focal radiation with ipilimumab CTLA-4 blockade was given to patients with chemo-refractory metastatic non-small-cell lung cancer. Germline V gene lookup returns CDR1 SNHLY and CDR2 FYNNEI. After removal of 3 bases from V and 0 bases from J, the junction contained 13 bases not matched to a gene. This CDR3 spans 19 amino acids. The source of this sequence is a human donor with non-small cell lung cancer that progressed on radiotherapy plus ipilimumab. Some clones in this sample may be carry-over from other donors' samples. The source material was peripheral blood, sampled from a patient treated with radiotherapy plus ipilimumab. The J gene is TRBJ1-5, the V gene TRBV2; 8 bases match TRBD1. CDR3 in DNA: TGTGCCAGCAGTGATCCTGGCCAGGGGGCCGGCCCTAGCAATCAGCCCCAGCATTTT. Protein: CASSDPGQGAGPSNQPQHF.